These 7 T cell receptor beta chains were sequenced from one sample in a study of technical replicates of blood from several donors. The method was immunoSEQ multiplex PCR; TCRdb's version includes in-frame clones alone and lacks a portion of them. Among 75,000 to 100,000 clones listed, roughly 96% were seen once. The sample comprised T cells isolated from PBMCs. The source of these receptors is a human donor in good health.

This chain connects TRBV9 to TRBJ2-7, with 8 bases identical to TRBD1. The CDR3 extends over 14 amino acids. Looked up from germline, CDR1 is SGDLS and CDR2 is YYNGEE. The V and J ends lost 5 bases and 1 base, in that order; junction bases with no gene match: 5. CDR3 nucleotides: TGTGCCAGCAGTTCGACAGGGGTTTCCTACGAGCAGTACTTC. Amino acid sequence: CASSSTGVSYEQYF.

The rearrangement joins TRBV5-1 to TRBJ2-5; a weak D match, TRBD1 (5 bases). This CDR3 region has 12 residues. V lost 1 base and J 4 bases, leaving 5 bases between the germline ends. Germline loops: CDR1 SGHRS, CDR2 YFSETQ. The CDR3 region is CASSLRGETQYF. The CDR3 bases are TGCGCCAGCAGCTTGAGGGGAGAGACCCAGTACTTC.

The CDR3 DNA reads as TGTGCCAGCAGTCCCGAGGGGGTCACCTACAATGAGCAGTTCTTC. It is translated as CASSPEGVTYNEQFF. J is TRBJ2-1 and V is TRBV27, with TRBD1 as a possible D gene (6 bases). The CDR3 has 15 amino acids. V shed 5 bases and J shed 2 bases, with 13 bases lying between them. Germline V gene lookup returns CDR1 MNHEY and CDR2 SMNVEV (reference sequence).

This CDR3 reads CASEPGFSGNTIYF. In DNA, the CDR3 is TGTGCCAGCGAGCCGGGATTCTCTGGAAACACCATATATTTT. The chain recombines TRBV19 with TRBJ1-3; no reliable D call. This CDR3 has 14 residues. Deletions cut 9 bases from V and 0 bases from J, with 12 bases between. Germline V CDR1 and CDR2: LNHDA, SQIVND (reference sequence).

This clone was detected once. This chain uses TRBV2 with TRBJ2-1; 8 nucleotides align to TRBD2. The V gene's germline CDR1 is SNHLY and CDR2 FYNNEI. The V gene end was trimmed by 3 bases and the J gene end by 8 bases; junction bases not matched to a gene: 6. The CDR3 runs to 14 residues. As DNA, the CDR3 is TGTGCCAGCAGTGAGTCGGGGGGGCCGTATGAGCAGTTCTTC. This sequence encodes CASSESGGPYEQFF.

The chain is built from TRBV6-1 and TRBJ2-2; D is possibly TRBD1 (5 bases). V gave up 5 bases and J gave up 1 base, with 11 bases separating them. This CDR3 spans 15 amino acids. In germline, CDR1 is MNHNS, CDR2 SASEGT. The DNA for the CDR3 is TGTGCCAGCAGTAGTAGGGGCGGGAACACCGGGGAGCTGTTTTTT. Amino acid sequence: CASSSRGGNTGELFF.

DNA for the CDR3: TGCGCCAGCGCTCGGATTAGGAGAGGCATCTCCCCTGCCTCTGGGGCCAACGTCCTGACTTTC. Translating gives CASARIRRGISPASGANVLTF. The V call is TRBV5-1, the J call TRBJ2-6; D is uncertain. Germline V gives CDR1 SGHRS, CDR2 YFSETQ. The CDR3 contains 21 residues. Trimming shortened V by 7 bases and J by 0 bases, and 29 bases separated the two germline ends.